There are a few counts of the clone carrying this T cell receptor beta chain. The antigen remains undetermined. The CDR3 covers 15 residues. The germline V and J ends were trimmed by 5 bases and 5 bases, with 18 bases remaining between them. Germline V gene lookup returns CDR1 MNHNS and CDR2 SASEGT. CD4+ T cells that had been cultured provided DNA sequenced with the Oncomine TCR Beta short-read assay. Genomic DNA was isolated from CD4+ T cells that had been cultured. One entry per CDR3 protein results from TCRdb running MiXCR on the PCR reads. Seen here are 10,000 to 15,000 distinct CDR3 sequences, 40% to 50% observed once, and the top ten hold approximately 25%. Treatment described: approximately nine-day PBMC culture with coronavirus spike peptide pools or control peptides (ViraFEST assay). After 10 days of culture, CD4+ T cells were negatively selected. The data originate from a study of vaccination and CD4 T cells after COVID-19. In the study overall: Samples after vaccination came a median around 70 days past dose two, ranging 14 to 241.

Broader study findings: The great majority, 304 of 307 vaccine-specific clones, proved spike mono-reactive in convalescent patients.

This clonotype originated in a human donor who had recovered from COVID-19. Sequences were obtained from CD4+ T cells from blood, cultured in vitro. The gene calls are TRBV6-1 and TRBJ1-2; D is possibly TRBD1 (6 bases). CDR3 bases: TGTGCCAGCAGTCAGGTTGGGGGGCTTTGGTATGGCTACACCTTC. Protein product: CASSQVGGLWYGYTF.